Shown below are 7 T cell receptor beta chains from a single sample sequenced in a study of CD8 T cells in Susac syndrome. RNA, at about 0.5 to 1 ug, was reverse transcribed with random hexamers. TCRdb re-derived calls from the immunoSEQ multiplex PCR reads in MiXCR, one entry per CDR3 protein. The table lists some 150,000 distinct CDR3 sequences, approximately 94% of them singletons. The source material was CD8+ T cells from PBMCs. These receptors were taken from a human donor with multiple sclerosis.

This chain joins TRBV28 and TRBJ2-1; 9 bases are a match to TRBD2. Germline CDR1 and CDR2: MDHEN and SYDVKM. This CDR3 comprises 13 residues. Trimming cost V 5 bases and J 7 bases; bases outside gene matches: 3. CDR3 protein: CASSLGLANEQFF. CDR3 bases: TGTGCCAGCAGTCTGGGACTAGCAAATGAGCAGTTCTTC.

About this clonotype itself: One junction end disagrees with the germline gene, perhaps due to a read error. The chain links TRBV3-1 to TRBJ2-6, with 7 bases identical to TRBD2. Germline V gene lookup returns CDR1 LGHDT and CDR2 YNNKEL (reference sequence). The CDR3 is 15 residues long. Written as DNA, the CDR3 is TGTGCCAGCAGTCAAGGCCAGGGAGGGCGGGGTGTCCTGACTTTC. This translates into CASSQGQGGRGVLTF.

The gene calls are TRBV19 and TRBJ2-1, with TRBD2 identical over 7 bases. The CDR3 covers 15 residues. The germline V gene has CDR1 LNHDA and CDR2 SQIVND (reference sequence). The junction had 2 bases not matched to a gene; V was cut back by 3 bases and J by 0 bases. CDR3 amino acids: CASSIRGDSYNEQFF. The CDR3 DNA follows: TGTGCCAGTAGTATCCGGGGGGACTCCTACAATGAGCAGTTCTTC.

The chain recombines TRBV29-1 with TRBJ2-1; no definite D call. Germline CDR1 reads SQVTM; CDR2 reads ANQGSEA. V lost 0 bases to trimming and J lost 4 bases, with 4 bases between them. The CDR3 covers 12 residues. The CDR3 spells CSVEDRYNEQFF. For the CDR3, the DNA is TGCAGCGTTGAAGATCGATACAATGAGCAGTTCTTC.

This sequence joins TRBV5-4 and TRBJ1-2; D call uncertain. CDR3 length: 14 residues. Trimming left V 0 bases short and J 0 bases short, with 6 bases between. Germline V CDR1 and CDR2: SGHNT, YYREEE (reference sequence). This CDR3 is CASSLAKSNYGYTF. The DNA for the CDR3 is TGTGCCAGCAGCTTGGCTAAATCTAACTATGGCTACACCTTC.

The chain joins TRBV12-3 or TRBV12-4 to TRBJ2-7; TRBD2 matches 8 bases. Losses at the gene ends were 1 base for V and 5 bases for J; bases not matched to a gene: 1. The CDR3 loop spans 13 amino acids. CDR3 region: CASSLGLANEQYF. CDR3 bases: TGTGCCAGCAGTTTAGGACTAGCGAACGAGCAGTACTTC.

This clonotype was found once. CDR3 residues: CASSLIRGGPRETQYF. The CDR3 nucleotides are TGTGCCAGCAGTTTAATCAGGGGGGGACCAAGGGAGACCCAGTACTTC. The chain uses TRBV28 and TRBJ2-5; perhaps D is TRBD1 or TRBD2 (7 bases each). Trimming cost V 2 bases and J 5 bases, with 18 bases left between them. This CDR3 has 16 amino acids. Germline values: CDR1 MDHEN, CDR2 SYDVKM.